This section outlines one T cell receptor beta chain sequence together with its context. Its antigen target is currently unknown. Per-base quality was not reported, and no clone a single base away is much larger than it. The sample belongs to a study of radiation and T cells in renal cell carcinoma (dated by TCRdb to 2018 to 2021). Study-level background: A total of fewer than 55 samples underwent TCR beta sequencing, made up of approximately 26 tumors and around 27 peripheral blood samples. The last blood draw happened 4 weeks after radiation, timed to coincide with nephrectomy. Across all 55 or so samples, 4,016,671 unique CDR3 nucleotide sequences, encoding 2 million to 3 million unique CDR3 amino acid sequences, were identified.

The time point label corresponds to: blood 4 weeks post-SBRT, at nephrectomy. What the treatment or condition label conveys for this sample: 15 Gy SBRT to primary tumor, nephrectomy 4 weeks later. The samples were drawn from a clinical trial, where primary renal cell carcinomas were treated with 15 Gy of stereotactic body radiation therapy and then removed by nephrectomy 4 weeks afterward. To follow tumor-enriched clonotypes, serial peripheral blood was collected from radiation-treated patients at baseline and at 2 weeks and 4 weeks after SBRT. Every patient had renal cell carcinoma of clear cell pathology. Genomic DNA for TCR sequencing was prepared using the QIAamp DNA Blood Mini Kit (Qiagen). The analyses included just those samples that passed every quality control check. TCR beta libraries were generated from genomic DNA with the immunoSEQ kit, following the manufacturer's recommendations. To prepare the libraries, a first multiplex PCR with proprietary primers was run, followed by a second PCR that added unique barcodes, and a bead cleanup was done after each round. Each sample batch included a kit-provided positive control reaction and a negative control reaction. The final libraries underwent checking on an Agilent 4200 TapeStation D1000 ScreenTape, volumetric pooling, and quantification by qPCR. Sequencing was performed on an Illumina NextSeq500 using a MidOutput 150-cycle cartridge, with 156 Read1 cycles, 15 Index1 cycles, and the kit custom primers. The pooled library was loaded at 1.0 pM, and around 18% PhiX control was spiked in. The study's processing was this. Vendor-processed data were analyzed in R, and a clonotype was defined as all T cells sharing the same CDR3 nucleotide sequence. In the clone abundance analyses, frequencies were normalized to the 10,000 most abundant clones in each sample. Public T cell clones, averaging fewer than five per sample, were removed before analysis. An abundance difference of at least 32-fold between compartments was the criterion for calling clonotypes tumor-enriched or baseline blood-enriched. A beta-binomial differential abundance model was applied to find clonotypes that expanded or contracted between blood time points. Similarity between tumor and blood repertoires was quantified using the Baroni-Urbani and Buser coefficient, and groups were compared with two-tailed Wilcoxon tests in R. The immuneACCESS repertoire file appears here via TCRdb, limited to in-frame rearrangements. These files lack a portion of the clones; in checked studies, under half of the deficit traces to unresolved V genes, and the cause of the others is not known. V and J calls and clone size are given by that table; D and trimming were obtained from the DNA. The sample table holds under 200,000 clones, of which roughly 90% were seen once. The ten largest clones add up to approximately 11% of the sample.

General study outcomes and caveats: Because pretreatment tumor biopsies were not available, the baseline intratumoral presence of clonotypes could not be determined. With a single-armed trial design, the study had no way to address how radiation dose or scheduling affects the TCR repertoire. In blood, the top tumor clonotypes increased between baseline and 2 weeks post-radiation and then shrank by 4 weeks, which suggests that tumor-resident clones expanded only transiently. Changes in the blood repertoire were not tracked past 4 weeks after treatment.

This TCR derives from a woman between 50 and 59 years old with renal cell carcinoma. Sequencing was performed on blood, taken from a patient whose treatment included radiotherapy and nephrectomy.

Here the CDR3 is given as CASSEKGTGTYYNEQFF. The nucleotide sequence reads TGTGCCAGCAGTGAAAAGGGGACAGGCACCTATTACAATGAGCAGTTCTTC. The rearrangement joined TRBV6-1 to TRBJ2-1, and TRBD1 matches 8 of the central bases. V trim: 2 bases; J trim: 4 bases; unmatched bases: 10. The germline V gene gives CDR1 as MNHNS and CDR2 as SASEGT. The CDR3 measures 17 amino acids from cysteine to phenylalanine. Only CDR3 DNA remains: 51 bases, in frame from the first base.